Listed below are T cell receptor beta chains from one sample, sequenced in a study of cytomegalovirus exposure and HLA in healthy donors. Data came from immunoSEQ multiplex PCR; TCRdb stores just in-frame clones and leaves some out. The repertoire consists of 200,000 to 250,000 clones, with approximately 84% occurring once and the leading ten covering 0.55% to 0.7%. Sequenced sample: PBMCs. The receptors originated from a woman aged 40-49 years in good health and CMV-seronegative. Each CDR3 is given with its conserved first and last residue. Fields, in order: V gene, clone size, D gene, J gene, CDR3 protein, CDR3 DNA. D genes are given only for firm matches. Size tells how often a clone was seen (once, few, many) or the class of an expanded clone, and some rows leave it out.

TRBV7-8	-	-	TRBJ2-1	CASSLDFSGGEQFF	TGTGCCAGCAGCTTAGATTTTAGTGGGGGGGAGCAGTTCTTC
TRBV28	many	-	TRBJ1-4	CASSLNDGGVQLF	TGTGCCAGCAGTTTAAATGATGGAGGGGTGCAATTATTT
TRBV7-9	few	-	TRBJ1-5	CASSLAGGNQPQHF	TGTGCCAGCAGCTTAGCAGGGGGCAATCAGCCCCAGCATTTT
TRBV9	-	-	TRBJ1-5	CASSPSLSQPQHF	TGTGCCAGCAGCCCCTCTTTGAGTCAGCCCCAGCATTTT
TRBV7-7	-	-	TRBJ2-5	CASSPQGGPQETQYF	TGTGCTAGCAGCCCCCAGGGGGGCCCCCAAGAGACCCAGTACTTC
TRBV18	-	-	TRBJ1-3	CASSREQGKAGNTIYF	TGTGCCAGCTCACGTGAACAGGGAAAAGCTGGAAACACCATATATTTT
TRBV11-3	-	TRBD1	TRBJ2-7	CASSLEQGVYEQYF	TGTGCCAGCAGCTTAGAACAGGGGGTCTACGAGCAGTACTTC
TRBV19	-	TRBD2	TRBJ2-1	CASRASGGVSYNEQFF	TGTGCCAGTAGGGCTAGCGGGGGGGTTTCCTACAATGAGCAGTTCTTC
TRBV5-6	-	TRBD1	TRBJ1-3	CASRGTGRSGNTIYF	TGTGCCAGCAGGGGGACAGGGAGGTCTGGAAACACCATATATTTT
TRBV6-5	-	-	TRBJ1-1	CASSYSSFGGNTEAFF	TGTGCCAGCAGTTACTCGTCTTTTGGAGGGAACACTGAAGCTTTCTTT
TRBV7-9	-	-	TRBJ2-3	CASSLVGATDTQYF	TGTGCCAGCAGCTTAGTGGGGGCAACAGATACGCAGTATTTT
TRBV9	-	-	TRBJ2-1	CASSVEARDSYNEQFF	TGTGCCAGCAGCGTAGAGGCCCGGGACTCCTACAATGAGCAGTTCTTC
TRBV25-1	-	TRBD2	TRBJ2-1	CASSASSGGVNEQFF	TGTGCCAGCAGTGCGTCTAGCGGGGGGGTCAATGAGCAGTTCTTC
TRBV28	once	TRBD1	TRBJ1-2	CASSVGTGSNYGYTF	TGTGCCAGCAGTGTGGGGACAGGATCTAACTATGGCTACACCTTC
TRBV29-1	once	TRBD1	TRBJ1-1	CSVGTGRTEAFF	TGCAGCGTTGGGACAGGGCGAACTGAAGCTTTCTTT
TRBV11-3	-	TRBD2	TRBJ2-3	CASSTSGGRTDTQYF	TGTGCCAGCAGTACAAGCGGGGGACGCACAGATACGCAGTATTTT